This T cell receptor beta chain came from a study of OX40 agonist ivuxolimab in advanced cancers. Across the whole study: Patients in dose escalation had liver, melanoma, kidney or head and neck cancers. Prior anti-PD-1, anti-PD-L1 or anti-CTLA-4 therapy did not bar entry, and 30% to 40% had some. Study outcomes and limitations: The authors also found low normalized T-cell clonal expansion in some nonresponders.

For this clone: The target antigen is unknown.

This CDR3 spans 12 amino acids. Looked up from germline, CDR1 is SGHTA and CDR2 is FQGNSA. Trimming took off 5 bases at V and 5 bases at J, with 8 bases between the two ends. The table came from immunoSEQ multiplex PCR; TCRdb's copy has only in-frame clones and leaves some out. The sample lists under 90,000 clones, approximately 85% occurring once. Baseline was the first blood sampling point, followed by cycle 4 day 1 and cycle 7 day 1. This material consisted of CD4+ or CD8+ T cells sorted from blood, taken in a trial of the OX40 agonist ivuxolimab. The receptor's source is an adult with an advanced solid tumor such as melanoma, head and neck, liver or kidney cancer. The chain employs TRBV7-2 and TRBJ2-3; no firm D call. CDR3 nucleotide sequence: TGTGCCAGCAGCCGCCCGCGAGATACGCAGTATTTT. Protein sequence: CASSRPRDTQYF.